This record looks at one TCR beta chain sequence and its context. Its target is unknown. Exclusion applied to anyone with multiple prior malignancies. Tumor areas were macrodissected from 4 to 6 deparaffinized, unstained about 10 um sections guided by marked H&E slides. The data were obtained in a study of T cells in lung cancer brain metastases. The study's findings and limits: Few clones were shared between paired lesions (mean Morisita around 0.2); most were lesion-specific. Fragmented FFPE DNA may have left the infiltrating repertoire incompletely captured.

Profiled with immunoSEQ multiplex PCR; TCRdb holds only in-frame clones, not every one. The sample lists 3,000 to 3,500 clones, about nine tenths seen once, with roughly 2.8% in the top ten. Trimming removed 8 bases from V and 5 bases from J; junction bases left unmatched: 8. The length of the CDR3 is 13 residues. The germline CDR1 and CDR2 sequences are SNHLY and FYNNEI. The receptor was isolated from a man aged 65-85 years with non-small cell lung cancer. The specimen was tumor tissue from the primary lung tumor. The V call is TRBV2, the J call TRBJ1-1; 7 nucleotides agree with TRBD1. The CDR3 protein is CASLGQVGTEAFF. In nucleotides, the CDR3 is TGTGCCAGCCTTGGACAGGTTGGGACTGAAGCTTTCTTT. Full variable domain (rest looked up from reference TRBV2 and TRBJ1-1): EPEVTQTPSHQVTQMGQEVILRCVPISNHLYFYWYRQILGQKVEFLVSFYNNEISEKSEIFDDQFSVERPDGSNFTLKIRSTKLEDSAMYFCASLGQVGTEAFFGQGTRLTVV.